The sequence of this T cell receptor (beta chain) was determined in a study of Graves' ophthalmopathy and Graves' hyperthyroidism. The wider study: Peripheral blood sampling occurred at initial diagnosis, before any treatment.

Notes on the study in general: Clonotypes were expanded in thyroid at above 0.001 frequency, and most also appeared in blood.

RNA transcripts provided the template for amplifying TCR beta CDR3 regions. In the first round, RT-PCR was carried out with HTBI primers, and a multiplex PCR formed the second round. TCRdb re-derived calls from the multiplex PCR reads in MiXCR, one entry per CDR3 protein. The data hold hundreds of thousands of distinct CDR3 sequences, with 20% to 25% observed a single time. CDR3 size: 15 residues. V dropped 5 bases and J dropped 5; count of bases not matched to a gene: 11. In its sample, this clonotype was seen many times. Its antigen is undetermined. Sample: peripheral blood. The receptor was isolated from a woman aged 18-35 years with stable Graves' hyperthyroidism. Some clones in this sample may be carry-over from other donors' samples. This rearrangement joins TRBV12-3 or TRBV12-4 to TRBJ1-2; TRBD1 matches 7 bases. The CDR3 sequence is CASSKRQGLSYGYTF. The CDR3 DNA reads as TGTGCCAGCAGTAAGAGACAGGGTTTGAGTTATGGCTACACCTTC.